Below, 26 T cell receptor beta chains from the same sample are listed, as sequenced in a study of metastatic and nonmetastatic thyroid tumors. The entire patient cohort was treatment-naive prior to thyroid surgery. TCRdb redid the clone calls on the PCR reads using MiXCR. The sample yields around 25,000 clones, 15% seen once. The sequenced sample consisted of blood. The receptors here all came from a female donor with papillary thyroid cancer or a benign thyroid nodule (not recorded which). Some clones in this sample may be carry-over from other donors' samples.

This clone was picked up many times. This chain links TRBV19 with TRBJ2-2; D is uncertain. The ends were cut back, 8 bases at V and 3 bases at J, with 4 bases in the middle. Per the germline V gene, CDR1 is LNHDA and CDR2 is SQIVND (reference sequence). CDR3 length: 11 amino acids. CDR3 sequence (DNA): TGTGCCAGTGGATACACCGGGGAGCTGTTTTTT. This codes for CASGYTGELFF. The variable domain in full, completed from reference TRBV19 and TRBJ2-2, reads DGGITQSPKYLFRKEGQNVTLSCEQNLNHDAMYWYRQDPGQGLRLIYYSQIVNDFQKGDIAEGYSVSREKKESFPLTVTSAQKNPTAFYLCASGYTGELFFGEGSRLTVL.

By frequency in the sample, this clone is medium-sized. V is TRBV11-2 and J is TRBJ2-7, with a weak D call TRBD2 (6 bases). Trimming cost V 4 bases and J 3 bases, with 16 bases left between them. The germline CDR1 and CDR2 sequences are SGHAT and FQNNGV. The CDR3 covers 15 residues. This chain's CDR3 is CASSSPGRRIYEQYF. CDR3 coding DNA: TGTGCCAGCAGCTCCCCAGGGAGGAGAATCTACGAGCAGTACTTC.

This clone has a handful of counts. The chain links TRBV10-1 to TRBJ2-7; tentative D call: TRBD2 (5 bases). Germline CDR1 is WNHNN and CDR2 is SYGVQD (reference sequence). There are 13 residues in the CDR3. Trimming took off 2 bases at V and 2 bases at J, with 7 bases between the two ends. The DNA of the CDR3 is TGCGCCAGCAGTGAGGCGGAGGCCTACGAGCAGTACTTC. This sequence encodes CASSEAEAYEQYF.

This clone was recorded a few times. The chain couples TRBV12-3 or TRBV12-4 to TRBJ2-3; D not certain. The CDR3 extends over 16 amino acids. V was cut by 4 bases and J by 1 base, with 15 bases left in between. The CDR3 DNA is TGTGCCAGCAGTTACCTTCGTGTGGTAGGCACAGATACGCAGTATTTT. Amino acids: CASSYLRVVGTDTQYF.

This clone was counted many times. A much larger clone sits a single nucleotide away, making a read error possible. CDR3 sequence reads: CASSQEMDGGTNEKLFF. CDR3 in DNA: TGCGCCAGCAGCCAAGAAATGGACGGGGGAACTAATGAAAAACTGTTTTTT. The chain combines TRBV4-1 with TRBJ1-4; tentatively, D is TRBD1 (5 bases). The CDR3 length is 17 residues. From germline, CDR1 is MGHRA and CDR2 YSYEKL. V dropped 0 bases and J dropped 1 base, with 12 bases sitting between them.

Points on this clone: A read error may account for a junction end that differs from germline. CDR3 nucleotide sequence: TGTGCCAGCAGTGCACAGTCCTGGTACCAAGAGGCCCAGTACTTC. It specifies CASSAQSWYQEAQYF. This rearrangement joins TRBV28 to TRBJ2-5; unclear D gene. Germline values: CDR1 MDHEN, CDR2 SYDVKM. This CDR3 contains 15 residues.

At least ten counts were recorded for this clone. V is TRBV7-2 and J is TRBJ1-2; TRBD1 aligns across 9 bases. Germline-derived CDR1 and CDR2 are SGHTA and FQGNSA. Trimming removed 5 bases from V and 2 bases from J; junction bases left unmatched: 3. CDR3 length: 14 amino acids. As DNA, the CDR3 is TGTGCCAGCAGCGCCGGACAGGGGAACTATGGCTACACCTTC. Its translation is CASSAGQGNYGYTF. Looking up the rest from reference TRBV7-2 and TRBJ1-2 gives the full variable domain: GAGVSQSPSNKVTEKGKDVELRCDPISGHTALYWYRQSLGQGLEFLIYFQGNSAPDKSGLPSDRFSAERTGGSVSTLTIQRTQQEDSAVYLCASSAGQGNYGYTFGSGTRLTVV.

In this sample, this clone turned up a few times. The chain is built from TRBV28 and TRBJ1-2; 8 nucleotides agree with TRBD1. The germline gives CDR1 MDHEN, CDR2 SYDVKM. The CDR3 loop spans 14 amino acids. V was clipped by 8 bases and J by 4 bases; unmatched bases: 9. CDR3 in amino acids: CASGSCGTGYGYTF. The CDR3 DNA reads as TGTGCCAGCGGTTCCTGCGGGACAGGCTATGGCTACACCTTC.

This clone has a count of ten or more. This chain joins TRBV16 and TRBJ2-7, with a weak D call TRBD1 (7 bases). The CDR3 spans 15 residues. From germline, CDR1 is KGHSY and CDR2 FQNENV. V was shortened by 0 bases and J by 9 bases, with 18 bases between the two germline ends. As DNA, the CDR3 is TGTGCCAGCAGCCAATCTACCAGGGGGAGGATAGGGCAGTACTTC. This codes for CASSQSTRGRIGQYF.

This clone was picked up many times. This chain connects TRBV9 to TRBJ2-5; TRBD1 matches at 9 bases. The junction had 9 bases not matched to a gene; V was cut back by 3 bases and J by 3 bases. Germline V CDR1 and CDR2: SGDLS, YYNGEE. CDR3 length equals 16 residues. This CDR3 is CASSGVGTGLEETQYF. The CDR3 nucleotides read TGTGCCAGCAGCGGTGTTGGGACAGGGTTGGAAGAGACCCAGTACTTC.

This clone was picked up a small number of times. This chain links TRBV6-1 with TRBJ2-3; TRBD2 matches 12 bases. The CDR3 totals 15 residues. Germline lookup yields CDR1 MNHNS and CDR2 SASEGT. V dropped 4 bases and J dropped 1; count of bases not matched to a gene: 0. CDR3 sequence (DNA): TGTGCCAGCAGTGGACTAGCGGGAGGCACAGATACGCAGTATTTT. Translated, it gives CASSGLAGGTDTQYF.

This clone was counted between two and nine times. The chain recombines TRBV24-1 with TRBJ2-3; perhaps D is TRBD1 or TRBD2 (5 bases each). The CDR3 spans 12 residues. Trimming took off 9 bases at V and 6 bases at J, with 12 bases between the two ends. Germline CDR1 and CDR2: KGHDR and SFDVKD. This CDR3 reads CATEGLADTQYF. The CDR3 DNA sequence: TGTGCCACCGAGGGGCTCGCGGATACGCAGTATTTT.

V usage is TRBV20-1 and J usage is TRBJ2-7; D is uncertain. This CDR3 is 13 amino acids long. The V and J ends lost 6 bases and 3 bases respectively, with 15 bases between them. Looked up from germline, CDR1 is DFQATT and CDR2 is SNEGSKA (reference sequence). In nucleotides, the CDR3 is TGCAGTGCGTCCCAGCCTACCAGCTACGAGCAGTACTTC. Encoded protein: CSASQPTSYEQYF.

This clone was counted at least ten times. This chain connects TRBV5-4 to TRBJ1-2; no definite D call. The CDR3 is made up of 14 amino acids. Germline V gene lookup returns CDR1 SGHNT and CDR2 YYREEE (reference sequence). V was trimmed by 0 bases and J by 9 bases, leaving 15 bases between them. CDR3 region: CASSLDRENWRYTF. The CDR3 DNA is TGTGCCAGCAGCTTGGATCGTGAAAATTGGCGCTACACCTTC.

This clone was observed at least ten times. The J gene is TRBJ2-5, the V gene TRBV29-1; D perhaps matches TRBD2 (6 bases). The CDR3 totals 17 residues. V was trimmed by 7 bases and J by 1 base, leaving 25 bases between them. CDR1 and CDR2 from the germline V gene are SQVTM and ANQGSEA. CDR3 in DNA: TGCAGCGCTCTCCTCCCCGGGACTGAAGTCGTCCAAGAGACCCAGTACTTC. It codes for CSALLPGTEVVQETQYF.

By share, this clone counts as medium-sized. The chain carries TRBV6-1 and TRBJ1-2; perhaps TRBD1 as D (6 bases). The CDR3 covers 15 residues. Looked up from germline, CDR1 is MNHNS and CDR2 is SASEGT. V lost 7 bases, J lost 2 bases, and 17 bases lay in between. The CDR3 coding sequence is TGTGCCAGCACCACATACGTGGGGGGCAACTATGGCTACACCTTC. Residues: CASTTYVGGNYGYTF.

The chain recombines TRBV2 with TRBJ2-3; D might be TRBD2 (6 bases). V was trimmed by 4 bases and J by 5 bases, leaving 16 bases between them. Germline assignment: CDR1 SNHLY and CDR2 FYNNEI. The CDR3 spans 15 residues. CDR3 nucleotides: TGTGCCAGCAGTGGCCCGCGGGGTAGGAAAGATACGCAGTATTTT. It yields the protein CASSGPRGRKDTQYF.

In its sample, this clone was seen many times. This chain uses TRBV6-6 with TRBJ2-3, with 9 bases identical to TRBD1. CDR1 is MNHNY, CDR2 SVGAGI, per germline (reference sequence). CDR3 size: 15 residues. After removal of 3 bases from V and 5 bases from J, the junction contained 6 bases not matched to a gene. CDR3 residues: CASSYGQGRGDTQYF. CDR3 nucleotides: TGTGCCAGCAGTTATGGACAGGGGAGGGGAGATACGCAGTATTTT.

This chain connects TRBV5-1 to TRBJ1-1; 10 bases are a match to TRBD1. The CDR3 is 18 amino acids. The V segment lost 0 bases and the J segment 4 bases; nucleotides outside the gene matches: 12. The germline V gene encodes CDR1 SGHRS and CDR2 YFSETQ. The chain's CDR3 is CASSLAATGGRGSTEAFF. CDR3 DNA: TGCGCCAGCAGCTTGGCCGCGACAGGGGGCAGAGGTAGCACTGAAGCTTTCTTT. The full variable domain, completed using reference TRBV5-1 and TRBJ1-1, is KAGVTQTPRYLIKTRGQQVTLSCSPISGHRSVSWYQQTPGQGLQFLFEYFSETQRNKGNFPGRFSGRQFSNSRSEMNVSTLELGDSALYLCASSLAATGGRGSTEAFFGQGTRLTVV.

This clone occurred a few times. Mismatch with germline at one junction end may stem from a read error. The rearrangement joins TRBV6-4 to TRBJ2-7, with a possible D match to TRBD1 (6 bases). The CDR3 sequence is 14 residues long. Germline V CDR1 and CDR2: MRHNA, SNTAGT. CDR3 residues: CASSLKPDSYDQYF. The CDR3 coding sequence is TGTGCCAGCAGTTTAAAGCCGGACAGCTACGATCAGTACTTC.

The table lists this clone with many counts. The genes are TRBV14 and TRBJ2-3, with D tentatively TRBD1 or TRBD2 (5 bases each). Germline CDR1 SGHDN, CDR2 FVKESK. There are 15 residues in the CDR3. The V end was cut by 4 bases, the J end by 3 bases, with 14 bases between. For the CDR3, the DNA is TGTGCCAGCAGCCCCCTGGGGGAAGGTACAGATACGCAGTATTTT. Encoded protein: CASSPLGEGTDTQYF. The full variable domain, rest sourced from reference TRBV14 and TRBJ2-3, is EAGVTQFPSHSVIEKGQTVTLRCDPISGHDNLYWYRRVMGKEIKFLLHFVKESKQDESGMPNNRFLAERTGGTYSTLKVQPAELEDSGVYFCASSPLGEGTDTQYFGPGTRLTVL.

This clone was seen ten or more times. This chain joins TRBV6-4 and TRBJ2-3, with TRBD2 matching 10 bases. CDR3 length equals 15 residues. The junction had 2 bases not matched to a gene; V was cut back by 4 bases and J by 1 base. Germline assignment: CDR1 MRHNA and CDR2 SNTAGT. CDR3 sequence (DNA): TGTGCCAGCAGTGCCGGGACTAGCGGCACAGATACGCAGTATTTT. It yields the protein CASSAGTSGTDTQYF.

In regard to this clone: This sample also contains other DNA sequences that code for the same CDR3. This chain uses TRBV7-9 with TRBJ1-1; D call uncertain. V gave up 1 base and J gave up 5 bases, with 8 bases separating them. Germline CDR1 reads SEHNR; CDR2 reads FQNEAQ (reference sequence). The length of the CDR3 is 13 residues. CDR3 nucleotides: TGTGCCAGCAGCTTAGTTGCAGGAACTGAAGCTTTCTTT. Its translation is CASSLVAGTEAFF.

This clone was seen repeatedly, ten times or more. V gene TRBV18 combines with J gene TRBJ2-3; no clear D. Germline assignment: CDR1 KGHSH and CDR2 LQKENI. There are 12 residues in the CDR3. V lost 0 bases, J lost 6 bases, and 4 bases lay in between. The CDR3 sequence is CASSPPVDTQYF. DNA for the CDR3: TGTGCCAGCTCACCACCCGTCGATACGCAGTATTTT.

This clone was recorded at least ten times. The chain carries TRBV6-5 and TRBJ1-1, with a weak D call TRBD1 (5 bases). CDR3 length: 13 amino acids. V lost 2 bases, J lost 2 bases, and 6 bases lay in between. Germline CDR1 MNHEY, CDR2 SVGAGI. CDR3 loop: CASSYRGNTEAFF. CDR3 in DNA: TGTGCCAGCAGTTACAGGGGCAACACTGAAGCTTTCTTT.

There are many counts of this clone. The chain is built from TRBV18 and TRBJ2-3; 14 bases match TRBD2. This CDR3 has 18 residues. Trimming removed 3 bases from V and 3 bases from J; junction bases left unmatched: 8. Germline CDR1 reads KGHSH; CDR2 reads LQKENI. In DNA, the CDR3 is TGTGCCAGCTCACCTAGACTAGCGGGAGGGCCCGGTACAGATACGCAGTATTTT. Residues: CASSPRLAGGPGTDTQYF.